A selection of T cell receptor beta chains follows, all from one sample in a study of blood T cell repertoires in COVID-19. Clones were read by immunoSEQ multiplex PCR, and TCRdb kept only the in-frame ones, dropping some. The top ten hold 2.5% to 3.5% of the sample, which has around 300,000 clones, roughly 90% seen once. The source material was peripheral blood. These receptors were collected from a woman aged 25 to 39 with active or convalescent COVID-19. Each CDR3 is given with its conserved first and last residue. D genes are given only for firm matches. Clone size is stated in some rows and not others, as once, few, many or a class when expanded.

clone size | J gene | V gene | D gene | CDR3 protein | CDR3 DNA
once | TRBJ1-1 | TRBV2 | NA | CANKLQAGISEAFF | TGTGCCAACAAACTCCAGGCAGGGATAAGTGAAGCTTTCTTT
few | TRBJ2-7 | TRBV7-3 | NA | CASSSPGQGGYEQYF | TGTGCCAGCAGCTCTCCTGGGCAGGGAGGTTACGAGCAGTACTTC
NA | TRBJ1-5 | TRBV7-2 | NA | CASSLVGGSNQPQHF | TGTGCCAGCAGCTTAGTCGGGGGAAGCAATCAGCCCCAGCATTTT
few | TRBJ2-7 | TRBV7-9 | NA | CASSSGLVGYEQYF | TGTGCCAGCAGCTCGGGACTGGTCGGGTACGAGCAGTACTTC
NA | TRBJ1-6 | TRBV6-1 | TRBD1 | CASSVQGEVGNSPLHF | TGTGCCAGCAGTGTTCAGGGGGAAGTAGGAAATTCACCCCTCCACTTT
NA | TRBJ1-4 | TRBV25-1 | NA | CASSEIGDRREKLFF | TGTGCCAGCAGTGAAATAGGAGACAGGAGGGAAAAACTGTTTTTT
once | TRBJ2-1 | TRBV29-1 | TRBD2 | CSVLAGGMNEQFF | TGCAGCGTCCTAGCGGGGGGTATGAATGAGCAGTTCTTC
NA | TRBJ1-2 | TRBV6-5 | TRBD1 | CASRQGVLEYGYTF | TGTGCCAGCAGACAGGGGGTATTGGAATATGGCTACACCTTC
NA | TRBJ2-7 | TRBV10-3 | NA | CAISEDGRAKYEQYF | TGTGCCATCAGTGAGGATGGCAGGGCGAAGTACGAGCAGTACTTC
NA | TRBJ2-1 | TRBV7-6 | TRBD2 | CASSLELAGGNEQFF | TGTGCCAGCAGCTTAGAACTAGCGGGGGGCAATGAGCAGTTCTTC
NA | TRBJ2-2 | TRBV11-2 | TRBD1 | CASNTGQDTGELFF | TGTGCCAGCAACACGGGACAGGACACCGGGGAGCTGTTTTTT
once | TRBJ2-7 | TRBV5-1 | NA | CASSIVNTGYEQYF | TGCGCCAGCAGCATCGTTAATACAGGGTACGAGCAGTACTTC
NA | TRBJ2-3 | TRBV6-1 | NA | CASSDADFTDTQYF | TGTGCCAGCAGTGATGCGGACTTCACAGATACGCAGTATTTT
NA | TRBJ2-1 | TRBV24-1 | TRBD2 | CATSDTGGPGNEQFF | TGTGCCACCAGTGATACGGGGGGGCCGGGGAATGAGCAGTTCTTC
NA | TRBJ1-3 | TRBV19 | TRBD1 | CASSGAGGTEDSGNTIYF | TGTGCCAGTAGTGGGGCAGGGGGTACTGAAGACTCTGGAAACACCATATATTTT
NA | TRBJ1-5 | TRBV7-2 | NA | CASSLEGWGYQPQHF | TGTGCCAGCAGCTTAGAAGGGTGGGGCTATCAGCCCCAGCATTTT
NA | TRBJ2-4 | TRBV7-9 | NA | CASSLAGGSVQYF | TGTGCCAGCAGCTTAGCTGGAGGGAGTGTTCAGTACTTC
NA | TRBJ1-6 | TRBV19 | NA | CASSLRTEILNSPLHF | TGTGCCAGTAGTCTCCGGACAGAGATTCTTAATTCACCCCTCCACTTT
NA | TRBJ1-5 | TRBV5-1 | NA | CASSLDGNQPQHF | TGCGCCAGCAGCTTGGACGGGAATCAGCCCCAGCATTTT
NA | TRBJ1-2 | TRBV29-1 | NA | CSVEKQGRNGYTF | TGCAGCGTTGAAAAGCAGGGCAGAAATGGCTACACCTTC
NA | TRBJ1-2 | TRBV24-1 | NA | CATSDSGQHYTF | TGTGCCACCAGTGATTCTGGCCAACACTACACCTTC
NA | TRBJ2-7 | TRBV6-2/TRBV6-3 | TRBD2 | CASSSGTSSDEQYF | TGTGCCAGCAGCTCCGGGACTAGCTCCGACGAGCAGTACTTC
NA | TRBJ2-5 | TRBV6-5 | TRBD1 | CASSYSTGGAETQYF | TGTGCCAGCAGTTATTCTACAGGGGGCGCGGAGACCCAGTACTTC
NA | TRBJ1-2 | TRBV3-1/TRBV3-2 | NA | CASSLDRFSYGYTF | TGTGCCAGCAGCCTTGACAGGTTTTCCTATGGCTACACCTTC
NA | TRBJ2-1 | TRBV29-1 | TRBD2 | CSVEEGAGGLSSLYNEQFF | TGCAGCGTTGAAGAAGGAGCGGGGGGCCTCTCCTCCCTCTACAATGAGCAGTTCTTC
NA | TRBJ1-1 | TRBV5-6 | TRBD1 | CASSLGQGRNTEAFF | TGTGCCAGCAGCTTGGGACAGGGGAGGAACACTGAAGCTTTCTTT
NA | TRBJ1-1 | TRBV7-2 | NA | CASSPPGGTEAFF | TGTGCCAGCAGCCCCCCGGGGGGCACTGAAGCTTTCTTT
NA | TRBJ1-1 | TRBV19 | NA | CASSIPGENTEAFF | TGTGCCAGTAGTATCCCCGGAGAGAACACTGAAGCTTTCTTT
NA | TRBJ1-2 | TRBV6-1 | NA | CASSEGVGDYYGYTF | TGTGCCAGCAGTGAAGGGGTAGGGGATTACTATGGCTACACCTTC